These T cell receptor beta chains were read from a single sample in a study of shared clonotypes between healthy human individuals. TCRdb's copy holds only in-frame clones and misses some; the assay was immunoSEQ multiplex PCR. The sample comprises 2 million to 2.5 million clones, roughly 90% of which are singletons, and 0.3% to 0.45% rests with the top ten. The sample was naive CD4+ T cells from PBMCs. The origin of the receptors is a man between 18 and 35 years old in good health. Some clones in this sample may be carry-over from other donors' samples. The CDR3 runs from the conserved cysteine through the conserved F or W. Each record gives: J gene, clone size, V gene, D gene, CDR3 DNA, CDR3 protein. A D gene is named only where the DNA matches it firmly. The size entry is marked missing in some rows and otherwise reads once, few, many or a size class.

TRBJ2-2	once	TRBV4-2	TRBD2	TGTGCCAGCAGCCAAGGGACTAGCAAGAACACCGGGGAGCTGTTTTTT	CASSQGTSKNTGELFF
TRBJ2-4	-	TRBV5-1	TRBD2	TGCGCCAGCAGCTTGCGGCTAGCGGGAGCCGAAGGAGGCAAAAACATTCAGTACTTC	CASSLRLAGAEGGKNIQYF
TRBJ2-2	-	TRBV27	-	TGTGCCAGCAGTTTAACCGGGGAGCTGTTTTTT	CASSLTGELFF
TRBJ1-2	-	TRBV4-2	-	TGTGCCAGCAGCCAAGTAGAGGGCTATGGCTACACCTTC	CASSQVEGYGYTF
TRBJ2-2	-	TRBV7-3	-	TGTGCCAGCAGCCCCCAATTTACCACCGGGGAGCTGTTTTTT	CASSPQFTTGELFF
TRBJ2-1	-	TRBV9	TRBD2	TGTGCCAGCAGCGTTGGGCGGGAGAGGGGTGAGCAGTTCTTC	CASSVGRERGEQFF
TRBJ2-7	-	TRBV27	TRBD1	TGTGCCAGCACCAGAAGAGGGTCGGGACAGGGGTACGAGCAGTACTTC	CASTRRGSGQGYEQYF
TRBJ1-4	-	TRBV2	-	TGTGCCAGCAGGGGGTTGACAGGCGCCAATGAAAAACTGTTTTTT	CASRGLTGANEKLFF
TRBJ1-6	-	TRBV2	-	TGTGCCAGCAGTTTCCTCCTGTCGGGGCGTTCACCCCTCCACTTT	CASSFLLSGRSPLHF
TRBJ2-3	-	TRBV5-1	TRBD2	TGCGCCAGCAGCTTGGGGCTAGCGGGAGGGCCGGGAGATACGCAGTATTTT	CASSLGLAGGPGDTQYF
TRBJ2-2	-	TRBV4-1	-	TGCGCCAGCAGCCAAGCACCATCCCGGGCCCCCGGGGAGCTGTTTTTT	CASSQAPSRAPGELFF
TRBJ1-2	-	TRBV5-1	-	TGCGCCAGCAGCTCGGACAGCCGACCGGGCGGCTACACCTTC	CASSSDSRPGGYTF
TRBJ2-3	-	TRBV7-3	TRBD2	TGTGCCAGCAGCTTATTGGGGAGGGCCTTGATTGCAGATACGCAGTATTTT	CASSLLGRALIADTQYF
TRBJ1-5	-	TRBV18	-	TGTGCCAGCTCACCAACGCGTTCAACCCAGCCCCAGCATTTT	CASSPTRSTQPQHF
TRBJ1-4	-	TRBV6-4	TRBD1	TGTGCCAGCAGTGACTGGCCAGGGGGTAATGAAAAACTGTTTTTT	CASSDWPGGNEKLFF
TRBJ1-4	-	TRBV5-1	-	TGCGCCAGCAGCTCCAGAGCGGGGAGGGCAGGCGAAAAACTGTTTTTT	CASSSRAGRAGEKLFF
TRBJ1-2	-	TRBV6-1	-	TGTGCCATCGACAGCTATAACTATGGCTACACCTTC	CAIDSYNYGYTF
TRBJ2-3	-	TRBV30	TRBD2	TGTGCCTGGAGTATACCGGGGACTAGGGGATCAGGGACGCAGTATTTT	CAWSIPGTRGSGTQYF
TRBJ2-5	-	TRBV5-4	-	TGTGCCAGCAACCCGGACAGCGAAGAGACCCAGTACTTC	CASNPDSEETQYF
TRBJ2-2	-	TRBV4-3	-	TGCGCCAGCAGCCAAGTGCGGCTGATGAACACCGGGGAGCTGTTTTTT	CASSQVRLMNTGELFF
TRBJ1-1	-	TRBV28	-	TGTGCCAGCTCCCAAGGGGGGTCTAAGAGCACTGAAGCTTTCTTT	CASSQGGSKSTEAFF
TRBJ2-5	-	TRBV7-3	-	TGTGCCAGCAGCTTAACGGGGGAAGAGACCCAGTACTTC	CASSLTGEETQYF
TRBJ2-7	-	TRBV2	-	TGTGCCAGCACGAGTCTCTACGGGACCACCCACGAGCAGTACTTC	CASTSLYGTTHEQYF
TRBJ2-1	-	TRBV2	TRBD2	TGTGCCAGCATTAGACTAGCGGGAGTGGCTGAGCAGTTCTTC	CASIRLAGVAEQFF
TRBJ2-3	-	TRBV2	-	TGTGCCAGCAGTGACGGGGGCACAGATACGCAGTATTTT	CASSDGGTDTQYF
TRBJ1-1	once	TRBV27	-	TGTGCCAGCAGTCTCCGCACGAATTCGAACACTGAAGCTTTCTTT	CASSLRTNSNTEAFF
TRBJ2-7	-	TRBV6-1	-	TGTGCCAGCAGTGAATCGGCTCCCCTCTACGAGCAGTACTTC	CASSESAPLYEQYF
TRBJ2-1	-	TRBV6-1	TRBD1	TGTGCCAGCAGTGAAAGACAGGGTCAATACTACAATGAGCAGTTCTTC	CASSERQGQYYNEQFF
TRBJ2-4	-	TRBV7-2	-	TGTGCCAGCAGCAGCGACAGTTTCAACATTCAGTACTTC	CASSSDSFNIQYF
TRBJ2-1	-	TRBV6-1	TRBD2	TGTGCCAGCAGTGGTATGGGACTAGCGGGAGTTATAAGTGAGCAGTTCTTC	CASSGMGLAGVISEQFF
TRBJ2-7	-	TRBV29-1	-	TGCAGCGTTGCCAGAGCCTACGAGCAGTACTTC	CSVARAYEQYF
TRBJ2-1	-	TRBV7-6	-	TGTGCCAGCAGCTCCGATTCTTTGACCCGGAGGTTCTTC	CASSSDSLTRRFF
TRBJ2-3	-	TRBV29-1	TRBD2	TGCAGCGTTGTAAGACTAGCGGGAGCGACAGATACGCAGTATTTT	CSVVRLAGATDTQYF
TRBJ2-1	-	TRBV5-1	TRBD2	TGCGCCAGCAGCTTGGCCCTAGCGGGAGCAGCTGAGCAGTTCTTC	CASSLALAGAAEQFF
TRBJ1-2	-	TRBV10-3	TRBD1	TGTGCCATCAGTGGACAGGGGGCAGCTGGCTACACCTTC	CAISGQGAAGYTF
TRBJ2-7	-	TRBV15	TRBD2	TGTGCCACCAGCAGAGGCTGGGCTAGCGGGTACGAGCAGTACTTC	CATSRGWASGYEQYF